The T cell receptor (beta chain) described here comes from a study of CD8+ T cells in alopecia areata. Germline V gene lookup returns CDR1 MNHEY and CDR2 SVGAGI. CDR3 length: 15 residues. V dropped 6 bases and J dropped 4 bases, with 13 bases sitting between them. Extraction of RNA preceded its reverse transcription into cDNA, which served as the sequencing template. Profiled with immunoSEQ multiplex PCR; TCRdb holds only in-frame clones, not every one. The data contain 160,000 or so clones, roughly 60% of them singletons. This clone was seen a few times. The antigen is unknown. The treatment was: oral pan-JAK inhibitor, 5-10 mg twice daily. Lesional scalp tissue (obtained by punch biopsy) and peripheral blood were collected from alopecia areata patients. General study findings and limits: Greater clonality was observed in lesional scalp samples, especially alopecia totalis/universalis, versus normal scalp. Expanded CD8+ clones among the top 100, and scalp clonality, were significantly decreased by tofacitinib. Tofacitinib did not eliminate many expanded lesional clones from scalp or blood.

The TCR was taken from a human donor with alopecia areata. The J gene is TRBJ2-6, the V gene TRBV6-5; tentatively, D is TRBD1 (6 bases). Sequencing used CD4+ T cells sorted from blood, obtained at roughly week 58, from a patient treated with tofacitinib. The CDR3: CASRATGTGANVLTF. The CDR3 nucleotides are TGTGCCAGCAGGGCTACAGGGACAGGGGCCAACGTCCTGACTTTC.